The next 16 T cell receptor beta chains were all read from a single sample in a study of glioma-infiltrating T cells. The iRepertoire nested amplicon-rescue multiplex PCR amplified TCR alpha and beta CDR3s from RNA. TCRdb processed the multiplex PCR reads anew with MiXCR; each CDR3 protein has one entry. The data contain around 93,000 distinct CDR3 sequences, about 40% of them singletons. Sequencing used glioma tissue, nonneoplastic brain tissue, or PBMCs (not recorded which). The source is a human donor with low-grade glioma or glioblastoma, undergoing nonglioma brain surgery, or in good health (not recorded which).

This clonotype was recorded at least ten times. J is TRBJ2-5 and V is TRBV20-1; 7 nucleotides align to TRBD2. The ends lost 6 bases at V and 3 bases at J; junction bases unmatched: 10. Germline CDR1 and CDR2: DFQATT and SNEGSKA (reference sequence). The CDR3 is 14 amino acids. CDR3 region: CSAPPASGKETQYF. The CDR3 DNA follows: TGCAGTGCCCCTCCGGCTAGCGGAAAAGAGACCCAGTACTTC.

The table lists this clonotype with many counts. This chain uses TRBV11-2 with TRBJ2-7; D could derive from TRBD1 or TRBD2 (6 bases each). This CDR3 is built from 14 residues. The germline V and J ends were trimmed by 5 bases and 3 bases, with 14 bases remaining between them. Germline values: CDR1 SGHAT, CDR2 FQNNGV. The CDR3 nucleotides are TGTGCCAGCAGCCCTCCGGGGGCTCTCTACGAGCAGTACTTC. Translated: CASSPPGALYEQYF.

At least ten counts were recorded for this clonotype. V gene TRBV5-1 combines with J gene TRBJ2-1; either TRBD1 or TRBD2 may fit D (5 bases each). The V end lost 2 bases, the J end lost 7 bases, and 10 bases lay between the germline ends. Germline V lookup: CDR1 SGHRS, CDR2 YFSETQ. The length of the CDR3 is 13 residues. The CDR3 nucleotides are TGCGCCAGCAGCTTCGGGGCCGGGAATGAGCAGTTCTTC. Residues: CASSFGAGNEQFF.

A remark on this clonotype: A much bigger clone sits one base away, suggesting this may be a read error. The chain employs TRBV29-1 and TRBJ2-5; D call uncertain. The CDR3 covers 11 residues. V was cut by 3 bases and J by 1 base, with 3 bases left in between. The germline CDR1 and CDR2 sequences are SQVTM and ANQGSEA. In DNA form, the CDR3 reads TGCAGCGTTGATGCCCAAGAGACCCAGTACTTC. This translates into CSVDAQETQYF.

This clonotype was recorded many times. The V gene is TRBV7-9, the J gene TRBJ2-1, with 8 bases aligning to TRBD1. The V segment lost 3 bases and the J segment 8 bases; nucleotides outside the gene matches: 6. The CDR3 has 14 residues. Germline lookup yields CDR1 SEHNR and CDR2 FQNEAQ (reference sequence). The CDR3 DNA sequence: TGTGCCAGCAGCTTTGGACAGGGTTGGGATGAGCAGTTCTTC. Translated, it gives CASSFGQGWDEQFF.

This clonotype was recorded at least ten times. The genes are TRBV19 and TRBJ1-4; TRBD1 matches at 7 bases. CDR1 is LNHDA, CDR2 SQIVND, per germline (reference sequence). This CDR3 comprises 11 residues. Trimming at V came to 10 bases and at J to 8 bases, leaving 4 bases not matched to a gene. CDR3: CATRTGEKLFF. CDR3 DNA sequence: TGTGCCACCAGGACAGGCGAAAAACTGTTTTTT.

This clonotype was seen at least ten times. The rearrangement links TRBV19 to TRBJ1-5, with 7 bases that match TRBD1. This CDR3 has 14 amino acids. The germline CDR1 and CDR2 sequences are LNHDA and SQIVND (reference sequence). The V segment lost 6 bases and the J segment 5 bases; nucleotides outside the gene matches: 7. This CDR3 reads CASSRDSAYQPQHF. CDR3 nucleotide sequence: TGTGCCAGTAGCCGGGACAGCGCTTATCAGCCCCAGCATTTT.

At least ten counts were recorded for this clonotype. J is TRBJ1-3 and V is TRBV2, with 7 bases identical to TRBD1. The CDR3 length is 18 residues. J lost 0 bases, V lost 3 bases, and 11 bases had no gene match. Germline assignment: CDR1 SNHLY and CDR2 FYNNEI. The CDR3 DNA is TGTGCCAGCAGTGATCCCGGACAGGCTTCCCACTCTGGAAACACCATATATTTT. Residues: CASSDPGQASHSGNTIYF.

This clonotype was observed many times. The genes are TRBV4-2 and TRBJ1-2, with D perhaps matching TRBD1 (6 bases). The CDR3 runs to 13 residues. Deletions cut 3 bases from V and 5 bases from J, with 10 bases between. The germline gives CDR1 LGHNA, CDR2 YNFKEQ. DNA for the CDR3: TGTGCCAGCAGCCATCGGGACACGTATGGCTACACCTTC. Its translation is CASSHRDTYGYTF.

This clonotype was counted many times. The chain uses TRBV5-1 and TRBJ1-1, with no clear D. CDR1 is SGHRS and CDR2 is YFSETQ in the germline V gene. Trimming stripped 4 bases from V and 1 base from J, with 5 bases between. There are 12 residues in the CDR3. CDR3 coding DNA: TGCGCCAGCAGCACCAGGAACACTGAAGCTTTCTTT. This gives the protein CASSTRNTEAFF. The full variable domain, with the rest looked up from reference TRBV5-1 and TRBJ1-1, is KAGVTQTPRYLIKTRGQQVTLSCSPISGHRSVSWYQQTPGQGLQFLFEYFSETQRNKGNFPGRFSGRQFSNSRSEMNVSTLELGDSALYLCASSTRNTEAFFGQGTRLTVV.

As for this clonotype: One end of the junction varies from germline; a read error may be responsible. This chain links TRBV7-3 with TRBJ1-3; 8 bases align to TRBD1. CDR3 length: 13 amino acids. From germline, CDR1 is SGHTA and CDR2 FQGTGA. This CDR3 is CASSSGQGKTIYF. The CDR3 DNA reads as TGTGCCAGCAGCTCAGGACAGGGAAAGACCATATATTTT. Variable domain in full (rest from reference TRBV7-3 and TRBJ1-3): GAGVSQTPSNKVTEKGKYVELRCDPISGHTALYWYRQSLGQGPEFLIYFQGTGAADDSGLPNDRFFAVRPEGSVSTLKIQRTERGDSAVYLCASSSGQGKTIYFGEGSWLTVV.

The table lists this clonotype with many counts. The V gene is TRBV27, the J gene TRBJ2-4; TRBD2 matches at 11 bases. J was trimmed by 4 bases and V by 4 bases; bases with no gene match: 6. Germline CDR1 is MNHEY and CDR2 is SMNVEV (reference sequence). The CDR3 extends over 16 amino acids. The CDR3 loop reads CASSSPVAGGKNIQYF. CDR3 sequence (DNA): TGTGCCAGCAGTTCCCCCGTAGCGGGAGGGAAAAACATTCAGTACTTC.

Points on this clonotype: An end of the junction does not agree with germline; a read error may underlie this. The chain couples TRBV19 to TRBJ1-2, with TRBD1 as a possible D gene (5 bases). This CDR3 has 15 residues. Germline CDR1 is LNHDA and CDR2 is SQIVND (reference sequence). The CDR3, as DNA: TGTGCCAGTACCCTCGAAAGGGGTTGGGTACATGGTTACACCTTC. Translating gives CASTLERGWVHGYTF.

Details on this clonotype: A clone one base away is much larger, so this may be a read error. V usage is TRBV7-2 and J usage is TRBJ2-7, with 8 bases aligning to TRBD1. CDR1 and CDR2 (germline): SGHTA, FQGNSA. The CDR3 runs 14 residues. Trimming cost V 2 bases and J 6 bases; bases outside gene matches: 6. DNA for the CDR3: TGTGCCAGCAGCTTAAGCGGACAGGGTTGCGAGCAGTACTTC. Residues: CASSLSGQGCEQYF.

This clonotype appeared many times. As DNA, the CDR3 is TGCGCCAGCAGCTTGTTGAAGTACATGTCAGATACGCAGTATTTT. It is translated as CASSLLKYMSDTQYF. The rearrangement links TRBV5-1 to TRBJ2-3; D gene unclear. CDR3 length: 15 residues. Germline V gene data show CDR1 as SGHRS and CDR2 as YFSETQ. V was trimmed by 1 base and J by 4 bases, leaving 13 bases between them.

This rearrangement joins TRBV27 to TRBJ2-5; 7 bases are a match to TRBD2. The germline gives CDR1 MNHEY, CDR2 SMNVEV (reference sequence). This CDR3 comprises 13 residues. The ends lost 11 bases at V and 5 bases at J; junction bases unmatched: 11. In DNA, the CDR3 is TGTGCCGAGGGGAGGGGCGAAAGGGAGACCCAGTACTTC. This gives the protein CAEGRGERETQYF.